This TCR beta chain was sequenced during a study of Ad26.COV2.S vaccination and SARS-CoV-2 variants. Study-wide context: Intramuscular Ad26.COV2.S at 5x10^10 or 1x10^11 viral particles. Study conclusions and caveats: The authors reported substantial breadth in spike-specific CD8+ and CD4+ T cell responses after vaccination.

Assay used: immunoSEQ multiplex PCR; TCRdb lists only in-frame clones, some missing. The sample lists under 500,000 clones; around 92% were seen once. Treatment in this sample: 15 to 20 received Ad26.COV2.S at low or high dose, single or two shots; 5 received placebo; per-sample allocation not given. Repertoires come from day 63 after the first vaccine or placebo injection. At a Boston site, the person donating was an adult of 18-55 years. Expression of Wuhan-strain SARS-CoV-2 spike came from the Ad26 vector that formed the vaccine. V was pared by 3 bases and J by 5 bases, with 14 bases between. The germline V gene has CDR1 SGHDN and CDR2 FVKESK. This CDR3 is built from 14 residues. As concerns this clone: The target antigen is unknown.

This clonotype was sampled from a person aged 18-65 years who received the Ad26.COV2.S COVID-19 vaccine or a placebo. Sequenced here: peripheral blood, sampled in a trial of Ad26.COV2.S vaccine versus placebo. The V gene is TRBV14, the J gene TRBJ2-7, with D perhaps being TRBD1 or TRBD2 (6 bases each). The CDR3 spells CASSHFRGQNEQYF. The CDR3 coding sequence is TGTGCCAGCAGCCACTTCCGGGGGCAAAACGAGCAGTACTTC.